This T cell receptor beta chain was captured by sequencing in a study of shared clonotypes between healthy human individuals. Division of CD4+ cells produced a CD45RA+ naive subset and a CD45RA-negative memory subset. Germline V CDR1 and CDR2: SGHRS, YFSETQ. V shed 4 bases and J shed 2 bases, with 20 bases lying between them. The CDR3 is 17 residues long. The test was conducted at deep level. Profiled with immunoSEQ multiplex PCR; TCRdb holds only in-frame clones, not every one. Of 500,000 to 550,000 clones in the sample, 95% to 96% were seen once. The chain is built from TRBV5-1 and TRBJ2-3, with D maybe TRBD2 (6 bases). This clonotype was obtained from a woman in her 30s in good health. Sequencing input: naive CD4+ T cells sorted from blood. The subset denotes: CD45RA+ positively selected. The CDR3 reads CASSGGSRDVTTDTQYF. CDR3 in DNA: TGCGCCAGCAGCGGGGGGTCCAGGGACGTTACCACAGATACGCAGTATTTT.